This T cell receptor beta chain was sequenced in a study of shared clonotypes between healthy human individuals. General study findings and limits: Generally, naive subsets came out with larger estimated richness than memory subsets.

As concerns this clone: The antigen is not known. Other DNA sequences of this sample code for an identical CDR3.

The assay was carried out at the deep level. Assay used: immunoSEQ multiplex PCR; TCRdb lists only in-frame clones, some missing. The sample carries 2 million to 2.5 million clones, 92% recorded once. A split of CD4+ cells into CD45RA+ naive and CD45RA-negative memory subsets was performed. Trimming cost V 1 base and J 7 bases; bases outside gene matches: 2. The CDR3 extends over 15 amino acids. Germline values: CDR1 SGHTA, CDR2 FQGTGA. The chain combines TRBV7-3 with TRBJ2-1; 12 bases match TRBD2. Material for sequencing was naive CD4+ T cells from PBMCs. Subset defined: CD45RA+ positively selected. This receptor was obtained from a man in his late teens or twenties in good health. Some clones in this sample may be carry-over from other donors' samples. The CDR3 region has the DNA TGTGCCAGCAGCTTAAGGCTAGCGGGAGGGAATGAGCAGTTCTTC. It specifies CASSLRLAGGNEQFF.